What follows are 9 T cell receptor beta chains derived from one specimen sequenced in a study of T cell repertoires in ileal Crohn's disease. The method was immunoSEQ multiplex PCR; TCRdb's version includes in-frame clones alone and lacks a portion of them. The data show about 5,700 clones, with about four fifths seen just once and around 6.3% held by the top ten. Sequenced: ileal tissue. The origin of the receptors is an adult with Crohn's disease.

The chain recombines TRBV7-9 with TRBJ1-2; 8 nucleotides align to TRBD1. The CDR3 is 19 residues long. CDR1 is SEHNR and CDR2 is FQNEAQ in the germline V gene (reference sequence). The J segment lost 1 base and the V segment lost 3 bases, leaving 16 bases of the junction unmatched. For the CDR3, the DNA is TGTGCCAGCAGCTTTCTTGGACAGGGCACCATCCCCAATAACTATGGCTACACCTTC. This encodes CASSFLGQGTIPNNYGYTF.

V gene TRBV7-3 combines with J gene TRBJ2-5, with D perhaps matching TRBD2 (6 bases). The last part of the DNA fits TRBJ2-7 better; the J call may be wrong. The CDR3 is made up of 15 amino acids. CDR1 is SGHTA, CDR2 FQGTGA, per germline. CDR3 loop: CASSSNPGENYEQYF. The CDR3 nucleotides read TGTGCCAGCAGCTCCAACCCGGGAGAGAACTACGAGCAGTACTTC.

Note on this clone: Within the sample, other DNA sequences also encode this same CDR3. V is TRBV28 and J is TRBJ2-5; 8 bases are a match to TRBD2. V shed 5 bases, J shed 5 bases, and the junction held 16 bases outside the gene matches. From germline, CDR1 is MDHEN and CDR2 SYDVKM. There are 17 residues in the CDR3. Written as DNA, the CDR3 is TGTGCCAGCAGTGGTCCCCCGACCAGCGGGAGCAGCGAGACCCAGTACTTC. It is translated as CASSGPPTSGSSETQYF.

This chain links TRBV5-5 with TRBJ2-5, with unresolved D. V shed 4 bases and J shed 5 bases, with 6 bases lying between them. Germline V gives CDR1 SGHKS, CDR2 YYEKEE (reference sequence). This CDR3 is 11 amino acids long. In nucleotides, the CDR3 is TGTGCCAGCAGCCAGTCGGAGACCCAGTACTTC. This encodes CASSQSETQYF.

This clone is a singleton in its sample. V usage is TRBV9 and J usage is TRBJ2-2; TRBD1 might be the D (6 bases). V gave up 0 bases and J gave up 4 bases, with 13 bases separating them. The length of the CDR3 is 16 residues. The germline CDR1 and CDR2 sequences are SGDLS and YYNGEE. The CDR3 here is CASSVVPKGGTGELFF. The CDR3 DNA follows: TGTGCCAGCAGCGTAGTTCCCAAAGGGGGCACCGGGGAGCTGTTTTTT. Drawing the rest from reference TRBV9 and TRBJ2-2, the complete variable domain is DSGVTQTPKHLITATGQRVTLRCSPRSGDLSVYWYQQSLDQGLQFLIQYYNGEERAKGNILERFSAQQFPDLHSELNLSSLELGDSALYFCASSVVPKGGTGELFFGEGSRLTVL.

J is TRBJ1-2 and V is TRBV4-1, with 9 bases matching TRBD1. V lost 1 base, J lost 4 bases, and 7 bases stayed unmatched. Germline CDR1 and CDR2: MGHRA and YSYEKL. CDR3 length: 16 residues. The DNA of the CDR3 is TGCGCCAGCAGCCAAGTGTCGACAGGGGGTTTCTATGGCTACACCTTC. The encoded protein is CASSQVSTGGFYGYTF.

The chain recombines TRBV28 with TRBJ1-5; D might be TRBD1 (5 bases). V gave up 5 bases and J gave up 3 bases, with 14 bases separating them. Germline CDR1 is MDHEN and CDR2 is SYDVKM. CDR3 length: 15 amino acids. CDR3 residues: CASSPPDRPNQPQHF. Here the CDR3 DNA reads TGTGCCAGCAGTCCCCCCGACAGACCCAATCAGCCCCAGCATTTT.

This chain links TRBV19 with TRBJ2-7; TRBD2 is a possible D gene (6 bases). From germline, CDR1 is LNHDA and CDR2 SQIVND (reference sequence). V lost 5 bases, J lost 2 bases, and 16 bases lay in between. The CDR3 runs 15 residues. The DNA for the CDR3 is TGTGCCAGTAGTGCGGGACCGGGACGGACCTACGAGCAGTACTTC. It codes for CASSAGPGRTYEQYF.

The chain couples TRBV28 to TRBJ2-7; TRBD1 matches 11 bases. Germline trimming cut 2 bases from V and 7 bases from J; bases unmatched to any gene: 7. Germline V gene data show CDR1 as MDHEN and CDR2 as SYDVKM. The CDR3 is 15 residues long. The CDR3 spells CASSLPGQGAGEQYF. CDR3 DNA sequence: TGTGCCAGCAGTTTACCCGGACAGGGGGCAGGGGAGCAGTACTTC.